This T cell receptor (beta chain) was recovered during a study of blood T cell repertoires in COVID-19. Looking at the study overall: The cDNA or gDNA used as material had been derived from T cells, B-cell-depleted T cells, or PBMCs.

The CDR3 is 12 residues long. Germline-derived CDR1 and CDR2 are SGHAT and FQNNGV. V was clipped by 4 bases and J by 4 bases, with 7 bases between them. This clone was counted only a few times. Per the authors' pipeline: How many nucleated cells were present was estimated from reference gene primer amplification. Only in-frame clones appear in the TCRdb table, and some are missing; sequencing was by immunoSEQ multiplex PCR. D and trimming come from the DNA, and the V and J calls and clone size come from that table. The data hold over 400,000 clones, with 70% to 90% observed a single time. The sequence was obtained from a human donor in a cohort sampled during active COVID-19. V gene TRBV11-2 combines with J gene TRBJ2-5; perhaps TRBD2 as D (6 bases). Specimen: peripheral blood. CDR3 amino acids: CASSSAGETQYF. The CDR3 DNA is TGTGCCAGCAGCTCAGCGGGAGAGACCCAGTACTTC. Looking up the rest from reference TRBV11-2 and TRBJ2-5 gives the full variable domain: EAGVAQSPRYKIIEKRQSVAFWCNPISGHATLYWYQQILGQGPKLLIQFQNNGVVDDSQLPKDRFSAERLKGVDSTLKIQPAKLEDSAVYLCASSSAGETQYFGPGTRLLVL.